One and the same sample provided the 20 T cell receptor beta chains below, sequenced in a study of cytomegalovirus exposure and HLA in healthy donors. The PCR employed 60 Vbeta primers together with 13 Jbeta primers. This table comes from immunoSEQ multiplex PCR, and its TCRdb copy is limited to in-frame clones, with some not included. The table lists approximately 120,000 clones, about 80% of them singletons. Sequenced: PBMCs. Receptor source: a woman aged 45-65 years in good health and CMV-seropositive.

The rearrangement uses TRBV2 and TRBJ2-5; tentative D call: TRBD2 (7 bases). CDR1 is SNHLY, CDR2 FYNNEI, per germline. The CDR3 sequence is 13 residues long. The V and J ends lost 6 bases and 7 bases respectively, with 15 bases between them. CDR3 sequence (DNA): TGTGCCAGCAGAGGGGAGGGGGTAGGGACCCAGTACTTC. Translated: CASRGEGVGTQYF.

The chain carries TRBV19 and TRBJ2-3, with 10 bases fitting TRBD1. CDR3 length: 16 residues. From germline, CDR1 is LNHDA and CDR2 SQIVND (reference sequence). V trimming: 4 bases; J trimming: 4 bases; junction bases outside the gene matches: 8. The CDR3 sequence is CASSNPDRGRADTQYF. CDR3 coding DNA: TGTGCCAGTAGTAACCCCGACAGGGGGCGAGCAGATACGCAGTATTTT. The full variable domain, with the rest looked up from reference TRBV19 and TRBJ2-3, is DGGITQSPKYLFRKEGQNVTLSCEQNLNHDAMYWYRQDPGQGLRLIYYSQIVNDFQKGDIAEGYSVSREKKESFPLTVTSAQKNPTAFYLCASSNPDRGRADTQYFGPGTRLTVL.

Of note for this clone: The junction departs from germline at one end; a sequencing error may be responsible. This rearrangement joins TRBV2 to TRBJ2-4; D is unresolved. CDR3 length equals 14 residues. Germline V gene lookup returns CDR1 SNHLY and CDR2 FYNNEI. The CDR3 DNA reads as TGTGCCAGCAGTGAAGATAGTTCCAAAAACAGTCAGTACTTC. It specifies CASSEDSSKNSQYF.

The V call is TRBV5-1, the J call TRBJ1-1, with no clear D. This CDR3 has 14 residues. From germline, CDR1 is SGHRS and CDR2 YFSETQ. Trimming left V 0 bases short and J 4 bases short, with 10 bases between. The chain's CDR3 is CASSLVGRSTEAFF. The DNA for the CDR3 is TGCGCCAGCAGCTTGGTGGGGAGGAGCACTGAAGCTTTCTTT.

V and J are TRBV7-8 and TRBJ2-1; 9 bases are a match to TRBD2. The CDR3 is 16 residues long. Trimming cost V 1 base and J 4 bases; bases outside gene matches: 5. Germline values: CDR1 SGHVS, CDR2 FQNEAQ. CDR3 in amino acids: CASSLDFSGGYNEQFF. CDR3 sequence (DNA): TGTGCCAGCAGCTTAGATTTTAGCGGGGGATACAATGAGCAGTTCTTC.

This clone came up once. The gene calls are TRBV9 and TRBJ2-3; D remains ambiguous. Germline V CDR1 and CDR2: SGDLS, YYNGEE. The germline V and J ends were trimmed by 3 bases and 1 base, with 12 bases remaining between them. CDR3 length equals 15 residues. CDR3 sequence: CASSALFGGTDTQYF. The DNA of the CDR3 is TGTGCCAGCAGCGCGCTATTTGGAGGCACAGATACGCAGTATTTT.

The rearrangement links TRBV27 to TRBJ2-7, with 9 bases matching TRBD2. The CDR3 spans 17 residues. V lost 3 bases and J lost 4; bases outside the gene matches: 13. The germline V gene encodes CDR1 MNHEY and CDR2 SMNVEV (reference sequence). Here the CDR3 DNA reads TGTGCCAGCAGTTTCCTCTCCCCGCAGCGGGAGGCGTACGAGCAGTACTTC. It specifies CASSFLSPQREAYEQYF.

This chain joins TRBV6-5 and TRBJ1-2; D gene unclear. With 4 bases removed from V and 2 bases from J, the gap between germline ends came to 11 bases. The CDR3 spans 14 residues. In germline, CDR1 is MNHEY, CDR2 SVGAGI. This CDR3 is CASSFGLENYGYTF. CDR3 sequence (DNA): TGTGCCAGCAGTTTCGGACTCGAAAACTATGGCTACACCTTC.

The CDR3 DNA reads TGTGCCAGCAGTGAGAGGATGAACACTGAAGCTTTCTTT. This sequence encodes CASSERMNTEAFF. V and J are TRBV6-1 and TRBJ1-1; D is ambiguous. V lost 3 bases and J 0 bases, leaving 5 bases between the germline ends. CDR3 size: 13 residues. The germline V gene has CDR1 MNHNS and CDR2 SASEGT.

This clone came up a few times. CDR3 region: CASSSGTSGGRQYF. In DNA form, the CDR3 reads TGCGCCAGCAGCAGCGGGACTAGCGGGGGGCGGCAGTATTTT. This chain joins TRBV5-1 and TRBJ2-3, with 15 positions matching TRBD2. The V gene's germline CDR1 is SGHRS and CDR2 YFSETQ. The junction had 5 bases not matched to a gene; V was cut back by 4 bases and J by 11 bases. The CDR3 is 14 residues long.

The rearrangement uses TRBV19 and TRBJ2-6; 10 bases are a match to TRBD1. The CDR3 is 18 residues long. Looked up from germline, CDR1 is LNHDA and CDR2 is SQIVND (reference sequence). V lost 5 bases to trimming and J lost 0 bases; unmatched junction nucleotides: 7. The CDR3 is CASSVLGQGISGANVLTF. DNA of the CDR3: TGTGCCAGTAGTGTCCTGGGACAGGGGATCTCTGGGGCCAACGTCCTGACTTTC.

A few counts support this clone. The chain recombines TRBV5-6 with TRBJ2-6; tentative D call: TRBD1 (6 bases). The V end lost 4 bases, the J end lost 2 bases, and 10 bases lay between the germline ends. CDR1 is SGHDT, CDR2 YYEEEE, per germline. The CDR3 consists of 15 residues. The CDR3 sequence: CASSPEGAGANVLTF. In nucleotides, the CDR3 is TGTGCCAGCAGCCCTGAGGGGGCTGGGGCCAACGTCCTGACTTTC.

There are a few counts of this clone. One end of the junction is discordant with germline, which a read error may explain. The gene calls are TRBV19 and TRBJ2-4; the match to TRBD2 covers 9 bases. Germline CDR1 reads LNHDA; CDR2 reads SQIVND (reference sequence). CDR3 length equals 15 residues. CDR3 in DNA: TGTGCCAGTAGTACCGCGGGGGGGGCCAAAAACAGTCAGTACTTC. This codes for CASSTAGGAKNSQYF.

This chain uses TRBV11-2 with TRBJ2-5; a weak D match, TRBD2 (6 bases). Germline V gene sequence: CDR1 SGHAT, CDR2 FQNNGV. V gave up 1 base and J gave up 0 bases, with 12 bases separating them. The CDR3 length is 16 residues. CDR3 protein: CASSLGWGEYQETQYF. The CDR3 region has the DNA TGTGCCAGCAGCTTAGGGTGGGGGGAGTACCAAGAGACCCAGTACTTC. Looking up the rest from reference TRBV11-2 and TRBJ2-5 gives the full variable domain: EAGVAQSPRYKIIEKRQSVAFWCNPISGHATLYWYQQILGQGPKLLIQFQNNGVVDDSQLPKDRFSAERLKGVDSTLKIQPAKLEDSAVYLCASSLGWGEYQETQYFGPGTRLLVL.

The rearrangement links TRBV5-1 to TRBJ2-2, with D possibly being TRBD2 (5 bases). Per germline, CDR1 SGHRS and CDR2 YFSETQ. The CDR3 spans 15 residues. V lost 0 bases and J lost 5, with 11 bases in between. In DNA, the CDR3 is TGCGCCAGCAGCTTGGACCAGCGAGGGACCGGGGAGCTGTTTTTT. It encodes CASSLDQRGTGELFF.

The rearrangement joins TRBV27 to TRBJ2-3; perhaps TRBD1 as D (5 bases). CDR3 length: 14 residues. Trimming took off 5 bases at V and 4 bases at J, with 13 bases between the two ends. Germline assignment: CDR1 MNHEY and CDR2 SMNVEV (reference sequence). Here the CDR3 reads CASSRAGWADTQYF. The CDR3 DNA sequence: TGTGCCAGCAGTAGGGCAGGGTGGGCAGATACGCAGTATTTT.

V and J are TRBV7-2 and TRBJ2-1; possible D gene TRBD2, 6 bases. V was cut by 0 bases and J by 2 bases, with 17 bases left in between. Germline loops: CDR1 SGHTA, CDR2 FQGNSA. This CDR3 has 18 residues. DNA of the CDR3: TGTGCCAGCAGCTTAGCGCCAATGGGACTGACTACCTACAATGAGCAGTTCTTC. Translating gives CASSLAPMGLTTYNEQFF.

The J gene is TRBJ2-3, the V gene TRBV12-5; D is uncertain. Germline values: CDR1 LGHNT, CDR2 FRNRAP. This CDR3 is built from 14 residues. V was pared by 2 bases and J by 5 bases, with 11 bases between. Here the CDR3 reads CASGLHQVLDTQYF. The DNA for the CDR3 is TGTGCTAGTGGTTTGCATCAGGTATTAGATACGCAGTATTTT. Variable domain in full (rest from reference TRBV12-5 and TRBJ2-3): DARVTQTPRHKVTEMGQEVTMRCQPILGHNTVFWYRQTMMQGLELLAYFRNRAPLDDSGMPKDRFSAEMPDATLATLKIQPSEPRDSAVYFCASGLHQVLDTQYFGPGTRLTVL.

This chain uses TRBV10-3 with TRBJ1-2; 9 bases are a match to TRBD1. Germline CDR1 ENHRY, CDR2 SYGVKD. This CDR3 region has 18 residues. The trim removed 6 bases at V and 3 bases at J, leaving 17 bases unmatched. In DNA, the CDR3 is TGTGCCATCAGCCTCCCGAACCCCGGGACAGGGACCTACTATGGCTACACCTTC. This codes for CAISLPNPGTGTYYGYTF.

The CDR3 DNA sequence: TGTGCCTCCCGGGGAGACAGGGGACACGAGCAGTACTTC. It yields the protein CASRGDRGHEQYF. The chain links TRBV27 to TRBJ2-5; 8 bases are shared with TRBD1. The J call is uncertain, as TRBJ2-7 better fits the DNA end. This CDR3 spans 13 amino acids. Germline CDR1 and CDR2: MNHEY and SMNVEV (reference sequence).